The rows below give T cell receptor beta chains drawn from one sample of a study of cytomegalovirus exposure and HLA in healthy donors. The method was immunoSEQ multiplex PCR; TCRdb's version includes in-frame clones alone and lacks a portion of them. The sample has approximately 100,000 clones; about three quarters are singletons. Sequencing was done on a sample of PBMCs. The receptors here all came from a man aged 60-69 years in good health and CMV-seropositive. The CDR3 runs from the conserved cysteine through the conserved F or W. The order of the fields is D gene, clone size, V gene, J gene, CDR3 DNA, CDR3 protein. D genes are given only for firm matches. Not all rows give a size; the values are once, few, many and, for expanded clones, a class.

>-|-|TRBV28|TRBJ2-2
TGTGCCAGCAGAGGGGGGAACACCGGGGAGCTGTTTTTT
CASRGGNTGELFF
>-|-|TRBV11-3|TRBJ2-7
TGTGCCAGCAGCTTAGATGGAGTAAAGCAGTACTTC
CASSLDGVKQYF
>-|-|TRBV12-5|TRBJ1-6
TGTGCTAGTGGACTAGGCGGACCAAATTCACCCCTCCACTTT
CASGLGGPNSPLHF
>TRBD1|-|TRBV7-8|TRBJ2-7
TGTGCCAGCAGCTTGGTAGGGACAGTGTACGAGCAGTACTTC
CASSLVGTVYEQYF
>-|-|TRBV7-3|TRBJ2-3
TGTGCCAGCAGTAGAACCCGCACAGATACGCAGTATTTT
CASSRTRTDTQYF
>TRBD2|-|TRBV19|TRBJ2-1
TGTGCCAGTTCGGGCGGGGGCGGGGGGGTCGGTGAGCAGTTCTTC
CASSGGGGGVGEQFF
>-|once|TRBV18|TRBJ2-1
TGTGCCAGCTCACCAAGGGGGGGCGAACATGAGCAGTTCTTC
CASSPRGGEHEQFF
>-|-|TRBV5-1|TRBJ2-1
TGCGCCAGCAGCTACAGGGATCTCGATGAGCAGTTCTTC
CASSYRDLDEQFF
>TRBD2|-|TRBV11-2|TRBJ2-2
TGTGCCAGCAGCTTAGACCCGCCGGGACTAGCGGGGTATACCGGGGAGCTGTTTTTT
CASSLDPPGLAGYTGELFF
>TRBD1|-|TRBV23-1|TRBJ1-2
TGCGCCAGCAGTCAGGCGACAGGGGGCCTCGGCTACACCTTC
CASSQATGGLGYTF
>TRBD1|-|TRBV5-6|TRBJ1-2
TGTGCCAGCAGCTCGGCTTTGGGGACAGGACCATCTAACTATGGCTACACCTTC
CASSSALGTGPSNYGYTF
>TRBD1|-|TRBV7-9|TRBJ2-3
TGTGCCAGCAATCAGAGCCCGGGACAGGGGACAGATACGCAGTATTTT
CASNQSPGQGTDTQYF
>-|few|TRBV12-5|TRBJ1-6
TGTGCTAGTGCGGACAGCCATAATTCACCCCTCCACTTT
CASADSHNSPLHF